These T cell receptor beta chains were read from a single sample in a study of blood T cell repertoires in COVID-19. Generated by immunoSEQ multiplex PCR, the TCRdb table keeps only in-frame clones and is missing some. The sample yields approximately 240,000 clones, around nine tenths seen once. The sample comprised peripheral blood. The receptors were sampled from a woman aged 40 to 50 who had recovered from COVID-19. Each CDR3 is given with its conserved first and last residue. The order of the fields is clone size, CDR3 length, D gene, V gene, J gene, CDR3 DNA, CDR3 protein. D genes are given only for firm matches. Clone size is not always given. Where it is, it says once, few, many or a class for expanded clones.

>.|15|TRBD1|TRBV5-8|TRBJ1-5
TGTGCCAGCAGCTTGGCAGGGGGTAGCAATCAGCCCCAGCATTTT
CASSLAGGSNQPQHF
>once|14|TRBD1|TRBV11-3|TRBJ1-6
TGTGCCAGCAGCTATGACAGGGTGGGTTCACCCCTCCACTTT
CASSYDRVGSPLHF
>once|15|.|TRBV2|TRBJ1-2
TGTGCCAGCAGTGTTGCGCCACAGGGCCAAGGAGGCTACACCTTC
CASSVAPQGQGGYTF
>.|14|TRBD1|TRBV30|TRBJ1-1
TGTGCCTGGAACTTGGGACAGGTGAACACTGAAGCTTTCTTT
CAWNLGQVNTEAFF
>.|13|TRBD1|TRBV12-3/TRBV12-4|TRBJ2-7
TGTGCCAGCAGGAAACAGGGGCAATACGAGCAGTACTTC
CASRKQGQYEQYF
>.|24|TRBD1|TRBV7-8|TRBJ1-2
TGTGCCAGCAGCCCCCTCAGGACAGGGACGATGGAAGGCTCCCAGGAGTTAGCTAACTATGGCTACACCTTC
CASSPLRTGTMEGSQELANYGYTF
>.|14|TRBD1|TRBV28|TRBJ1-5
TGTGCCAGCAGTTTGACAGGGGGAAATCAGCCCCAGCATTTT
CASSLTGGNQPQHF
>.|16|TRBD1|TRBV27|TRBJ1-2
TGTGCCAGCAGTTCAATAGGACAGGGGAAGATCGATGGCTACACCTTC
CASSSIGQGKIDGYTF
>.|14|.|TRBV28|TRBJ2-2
TGTGCCGGCCGACAGGGAGGCAACACCGGGGAGCTGTTTTTT
CAGRQGGNTGELFF
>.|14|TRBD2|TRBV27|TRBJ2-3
TGTGCCAGCACAAGAGCGGGGCCCCCTTATACGCAGTATTTT
CASTRAGPPYTQYF
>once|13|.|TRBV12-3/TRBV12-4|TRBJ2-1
TGTGCCAGCAGGAAGGAGGGAGTCAATGAGCAGTTCTTC
CASRKEGVNEQFF
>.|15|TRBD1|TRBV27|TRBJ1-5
TGTGCCAGCAGTTTAGTGGGACAGTCCAATCAGCCCCAGCATTTT
CASSLVGQSNQPQHF
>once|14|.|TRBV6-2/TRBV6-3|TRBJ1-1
TGTGCCAGCAGTTACTCGGTGGCCAACACTGAAGCTTTCTTT
CASSYSVANTEAFF
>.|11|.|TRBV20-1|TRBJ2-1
TGCAGTGCTAGAGGGGGGCAGGAGCAGTTCTTC
CSARGGQEQFF
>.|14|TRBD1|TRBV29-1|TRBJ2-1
TGCAGCGTTGCGGCTGGGGGACAGGGCAATGAGCAGTTCTTC
CSVAAGGQGNEQFF
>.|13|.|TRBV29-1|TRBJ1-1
TGCAGCGTTGTAGGACTTATGAACACTGAAGCTTTCTTT
CSVVGLMNTEAFF
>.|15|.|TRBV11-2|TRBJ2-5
TGTGCCAGCAGCTTAGTCCCCCTGGGGGGAGAGACCCAGTACTTC
CASSLVPLGGETQYF
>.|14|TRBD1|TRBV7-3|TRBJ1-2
TGTGCCAGCAGCCGGGGACAGGGGGATTATGGCTACACCTTC
CASSRGQGDYGYTF
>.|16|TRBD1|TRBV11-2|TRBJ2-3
TGTGCCAGCAGCTTATTCGGTAGGGGGCGCACAGATACGCAGTATTTT
CASSLFGRGRTDTQYF
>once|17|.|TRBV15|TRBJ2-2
TGTGCCACCAGCAGCGGCGGGTACAGGGGAGGCACCGGGGAGCTGTTTTTT
CATSSGGYRGGTGELFF